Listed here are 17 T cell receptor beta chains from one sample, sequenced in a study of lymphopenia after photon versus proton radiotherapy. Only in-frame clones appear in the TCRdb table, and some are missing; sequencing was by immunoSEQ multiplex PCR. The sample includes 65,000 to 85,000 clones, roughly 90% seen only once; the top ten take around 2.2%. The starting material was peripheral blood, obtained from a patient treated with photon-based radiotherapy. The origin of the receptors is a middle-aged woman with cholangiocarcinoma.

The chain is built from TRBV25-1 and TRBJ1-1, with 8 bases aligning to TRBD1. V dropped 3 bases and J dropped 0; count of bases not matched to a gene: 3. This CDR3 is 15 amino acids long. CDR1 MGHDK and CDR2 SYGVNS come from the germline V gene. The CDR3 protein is CASSETGALNTEAFF. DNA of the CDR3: TGTGCCAGCAGTGAGACAGGGGCCTTGAACACTGAAGCTTTCTTT.

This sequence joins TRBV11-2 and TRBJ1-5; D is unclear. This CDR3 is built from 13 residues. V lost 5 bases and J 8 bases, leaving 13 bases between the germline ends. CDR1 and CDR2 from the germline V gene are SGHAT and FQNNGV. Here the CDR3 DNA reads TGTGCCAGCAGCCGCCAGCATGGGGAGCCCCAGCATTTT. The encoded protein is CASSRQHGEPQHF.

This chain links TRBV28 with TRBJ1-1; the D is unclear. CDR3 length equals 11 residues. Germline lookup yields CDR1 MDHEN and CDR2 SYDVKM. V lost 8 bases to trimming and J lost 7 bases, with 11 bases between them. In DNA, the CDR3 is TGTGCCAGCCTAATCGACGGTGAAGCTTTCTTT. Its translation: CASLIDGEAFF.

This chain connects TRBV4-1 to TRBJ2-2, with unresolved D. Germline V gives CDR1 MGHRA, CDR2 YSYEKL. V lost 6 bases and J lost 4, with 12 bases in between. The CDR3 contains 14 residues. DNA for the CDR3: TGCGCCAGCAGTCCCCCAGATTTCACCGGGGAGCTGTTTTTT. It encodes CASSPPDFTGELFF.

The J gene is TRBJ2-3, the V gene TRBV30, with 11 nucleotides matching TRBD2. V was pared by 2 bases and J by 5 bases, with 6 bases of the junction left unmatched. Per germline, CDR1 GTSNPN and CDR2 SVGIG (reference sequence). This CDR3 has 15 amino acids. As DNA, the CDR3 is TGTGCCTGGAGTAAGCTAGCGGGAGGACAAGATACGCAGTATTTT. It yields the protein CAWSKLAGGQDTQYF.

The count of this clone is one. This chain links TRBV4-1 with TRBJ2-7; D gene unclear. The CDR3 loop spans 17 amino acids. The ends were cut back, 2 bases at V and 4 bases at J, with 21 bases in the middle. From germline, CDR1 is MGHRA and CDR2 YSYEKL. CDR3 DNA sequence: TGCGCCAGCAGCCAAAGGTTGGGATCCCCCCGGGTTTACGAGCAGTACTTC. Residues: CASSQRLGSPRVYEQYF.

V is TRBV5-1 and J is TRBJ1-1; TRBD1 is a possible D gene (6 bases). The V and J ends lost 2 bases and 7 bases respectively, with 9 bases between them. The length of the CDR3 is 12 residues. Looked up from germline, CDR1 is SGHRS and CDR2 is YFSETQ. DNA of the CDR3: TGCGCCAGCAGCTTTAAAGGGGGTGAAGCTTTCTTT. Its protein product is CASSFKGGEAFF.

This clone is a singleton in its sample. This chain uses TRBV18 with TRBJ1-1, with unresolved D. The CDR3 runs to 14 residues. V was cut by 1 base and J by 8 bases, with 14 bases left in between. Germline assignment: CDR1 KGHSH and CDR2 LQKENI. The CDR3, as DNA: TGTGCCAGCTCACCACTCGGGAATTCGGAAGAAGCTTTCTTT. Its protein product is CASSPLGNSEEAFF.

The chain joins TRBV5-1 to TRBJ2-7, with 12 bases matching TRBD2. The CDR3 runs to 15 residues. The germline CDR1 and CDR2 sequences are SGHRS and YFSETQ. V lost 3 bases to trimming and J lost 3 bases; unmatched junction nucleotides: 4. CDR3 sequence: CASSSKTSGSYEQYF. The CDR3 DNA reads TGCGCCAGCAGCTCTAAGACTAGCGGGAGCTACGAGCAGTACTTC.

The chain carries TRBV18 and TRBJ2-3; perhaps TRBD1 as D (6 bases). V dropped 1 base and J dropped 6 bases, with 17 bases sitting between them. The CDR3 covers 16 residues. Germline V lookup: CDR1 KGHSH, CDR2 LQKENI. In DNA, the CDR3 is TGTGCCAGCTCACCACTTCAGGTGGGGGCAGGGGATACGCAGTATTTT. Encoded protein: CASSPLQVGAGDTQYF.

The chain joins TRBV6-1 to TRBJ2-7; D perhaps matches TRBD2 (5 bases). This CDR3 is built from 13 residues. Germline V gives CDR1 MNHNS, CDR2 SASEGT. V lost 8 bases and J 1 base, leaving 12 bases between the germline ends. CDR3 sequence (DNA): TGTGCCAGCCTTAGCGAAATATCCTACGAGCAGTACTTC. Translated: CASLSEISYEQYF.

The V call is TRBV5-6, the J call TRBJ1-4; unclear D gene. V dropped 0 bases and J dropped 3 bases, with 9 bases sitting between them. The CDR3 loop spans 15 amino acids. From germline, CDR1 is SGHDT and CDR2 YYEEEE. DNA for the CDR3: TGTGCCAGCAGCTTGGTCGGCGGAGCTAATGAAAAACTGTTTTTT. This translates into CASSLVGGANEKLFF.

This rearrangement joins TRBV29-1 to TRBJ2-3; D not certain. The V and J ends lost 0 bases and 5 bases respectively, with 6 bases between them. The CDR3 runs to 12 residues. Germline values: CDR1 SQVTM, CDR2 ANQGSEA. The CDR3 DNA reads TGCAGCGTTGAAGAGGGGATAGATACGCAGTATTTT. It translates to CSVEEGIDTQYF.

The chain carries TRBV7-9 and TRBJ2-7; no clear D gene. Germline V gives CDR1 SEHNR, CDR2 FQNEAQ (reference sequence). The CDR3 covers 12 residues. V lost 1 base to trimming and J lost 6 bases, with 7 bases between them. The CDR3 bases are TGTGCCAGCAGCTTAGACGGGTCCGAGCAGTACTTC. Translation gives CASSLDGSEQYF.

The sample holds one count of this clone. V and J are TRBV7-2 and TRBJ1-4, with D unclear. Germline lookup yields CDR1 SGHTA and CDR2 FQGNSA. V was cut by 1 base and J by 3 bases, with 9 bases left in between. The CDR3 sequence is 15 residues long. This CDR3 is CASSLDGRPNEKLFF. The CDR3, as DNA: TGTGCCAGCAGCTTAGATGGGAGACCTAATGAAAAACTGTTTTTT.

The CDR3 loop is CASAPGQWTSGRASTDTQYF. As DNA, the CDR3 is TGTGCCAGCGCCCCGGGACAGTGGACTAGCGGGAGGGCTAGCACAGATACGCAGTATTTT. The rearrangement links TRBV4-2 to TRBJ2-3, with TRBD2 identical over 15 bases. The CDR3 runs to 20 residues. Per the germline V gene, CDR1 is LGHNA and CDR2 is YNFKEQ. Losses at the gene ends were 8 bases for V and 0 bases for J; bases not matched to a gene: 15.

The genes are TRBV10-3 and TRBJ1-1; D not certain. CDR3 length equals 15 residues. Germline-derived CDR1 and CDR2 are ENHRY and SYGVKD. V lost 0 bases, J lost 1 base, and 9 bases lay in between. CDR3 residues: CAISESWRQNTEAFF. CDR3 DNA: TGTGCCATCAGTGAGTCCTGGCGGCAGAACACTGAAGCTTTCTTT.